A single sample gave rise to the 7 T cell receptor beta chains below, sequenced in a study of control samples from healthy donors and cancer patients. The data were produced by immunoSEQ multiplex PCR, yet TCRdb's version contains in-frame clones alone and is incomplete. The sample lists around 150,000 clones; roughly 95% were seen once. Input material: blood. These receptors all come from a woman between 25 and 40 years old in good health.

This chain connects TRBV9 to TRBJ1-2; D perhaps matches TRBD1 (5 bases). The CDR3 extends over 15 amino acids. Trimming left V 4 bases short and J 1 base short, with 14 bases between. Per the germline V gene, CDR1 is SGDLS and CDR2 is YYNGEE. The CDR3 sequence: CASSTDPGGNYGYTF. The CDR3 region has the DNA TGTGCCAGCAGCACCGACCCCGGGGGTAACTATGGCTACACCTTC.

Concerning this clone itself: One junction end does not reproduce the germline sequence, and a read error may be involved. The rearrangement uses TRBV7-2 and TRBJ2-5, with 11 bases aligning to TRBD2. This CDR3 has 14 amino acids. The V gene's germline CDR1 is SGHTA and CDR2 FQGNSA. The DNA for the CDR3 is TGTGCCAGCAGCCTAGCGGGGGGATTTGAGACCCAGTACTTC. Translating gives CASSLAGGFETQYF.

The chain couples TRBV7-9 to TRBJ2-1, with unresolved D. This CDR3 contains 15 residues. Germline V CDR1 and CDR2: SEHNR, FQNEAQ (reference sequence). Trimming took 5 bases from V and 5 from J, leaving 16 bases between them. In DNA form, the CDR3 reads TGTGCCAGCAGCCAGACCCAGGCGATCAACAATGAGCAGTTCTTC. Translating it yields CASSQTQAINNEQFF.

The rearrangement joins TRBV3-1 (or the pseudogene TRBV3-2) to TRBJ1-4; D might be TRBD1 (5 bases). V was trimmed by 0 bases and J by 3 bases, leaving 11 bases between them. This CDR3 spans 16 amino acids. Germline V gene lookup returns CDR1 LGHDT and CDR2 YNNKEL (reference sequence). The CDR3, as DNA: TGTGCCAGCAGCCAAGAAGGAGGGACTTCTAATGAAAAACTGTTTTTT. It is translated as CASSQEGGTSNEKLFF.

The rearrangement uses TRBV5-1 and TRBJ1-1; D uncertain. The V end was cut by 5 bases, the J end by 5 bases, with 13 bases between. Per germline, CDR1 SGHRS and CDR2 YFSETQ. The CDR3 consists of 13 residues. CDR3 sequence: CASRRGAGTEAFF. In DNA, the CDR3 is TGCGCCAGCAGACGTGGAGCGGGGACTGAAGCTTTCTTT. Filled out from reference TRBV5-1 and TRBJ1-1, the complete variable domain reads KAGVTQTPRYLIKTRGQQVTLSCSPISGHRSVSWYQQTPGQGLQFLFEYFSETQRNKGNFPGRFSGRQFSNSRSEMNVSTLELGDSALYLCASRRGAGTEAFFGQGTRLTVV.

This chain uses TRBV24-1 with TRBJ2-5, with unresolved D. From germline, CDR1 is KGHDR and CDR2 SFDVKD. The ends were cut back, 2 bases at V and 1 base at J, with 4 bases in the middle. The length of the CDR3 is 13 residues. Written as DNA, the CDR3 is TGTGCCACCAGTGATTCGGGCCAAGAGACCCAGTACTTC. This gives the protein CATSDSGQETQYF.

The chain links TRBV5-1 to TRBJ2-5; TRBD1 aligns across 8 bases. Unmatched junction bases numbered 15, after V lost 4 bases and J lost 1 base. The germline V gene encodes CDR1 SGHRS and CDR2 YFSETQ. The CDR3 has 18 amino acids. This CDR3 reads CASSHPSSGGKGQETQYF. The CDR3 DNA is TGCGCCAGCAGCCACCCAAGCTCAGGGGGCAAGGGCCAAGAGACCCAGTACTTC.